A selection of T cell receptor beta chains follows, all from one sample in a study of identical twins. TCRdb reanalysed the 5' RACE reads using MiXCR and keeps one entry per CDR3 protein. Here the sample spans fewer than 450,000 distinct CDR3 sequences, 9% to 10% being singletons. The material sequenced was naive T cells sorted from blood. These receptors came from a woman aged 45 to 65 in good health. Both conserved end residues are part of each CDR3. Fields, in order: D gene, J gene, CDR3 length, V gene, clone size, CDR3 protein, CDR3 DNA. The D gene is left open where the match is weak. Not all rows give a size; the values are once, few, many and, for expanded clones, a class.

d_gene: .
j_gene: TRBJ2-5
len: 13
v_gene: TRBV11-3
abundance: .
CDR3aa: CASRDPDQETQYF
CDR3nt: TGTGCCAGCAGGGACCCGGACCAAGAGACCCAGTACTTC

d_gene: .
j_gene: TRBJ1-2
len: 12
v_gene: TRBV4-1
abundance: many
CDR3aa: CASSQEPTEKTF
CDR3nt: TGCGCCAGCAGCCAAGAACCGACAGAAAAGACCTTC

d_gene: TRBD2
j_gene: TRBJ2-1
len: 19
v_gene: TRBV18
abundance: .
CDR3aa: CASSPLGTSGRTHRNEQFF
CDR3nt: TGTGCCAGCTCACCACTTGGGACTAGCGGGAGGACCCATAGAAATGAGCAGTTCTTC

d_gene: .
j_gene: TRBJ2-1
len: 13
v_gene: TRBV20-1
abundance: .
CDR3aa: CSAARLVRDEQFF
CDR3nt: TGCAGTGCTGCCCGACTAGTTAGAGATGAGCAGTTCTTC

d_gene: .
j_gene: TRBJ1-4
len: 18
v_gene: TRBV7-8
abundance: many
CDR3aa: CASSPTPKGRTPREKLFF
CDR3nt: TGTGCCAGCAGCCCTACGCCAAAGGGGCGGACCCCTAGGGAAAAACTGTTTTTT

d_gene: TRBD2
j_gene: TRBJ2-2
len: 14
v_gene: TRBV12-3/TRBV12-4
abundance: .
CDR3aa: CASSTTSETGELFF
CDR3nt: TGTGCCAGCAGTACGACTAGCGAGACCGGGGAGCTGTTTTTT

d_gene: TRBD1
j_gene: TRBJ2-7
len: 14
v_gene: TRBV30
abundance: .
CDR3aa: CAWSGGTGDYEQYF
CDR3nt: TGTGCCTGGAGTGGGGGGACAGGGGACTACGAGCAGTACTTC

d_gene: TRBD1
j_gene: TRBJ2-5
len: 16
v_gene: TRBV5-1
abundance: .
CDR3aa: CASSLLDRAQQETQYF
CDR3nt: TGCGCCAGCAGCTTACTAGACAGGGCGCAACAAGAGACCCAGTACTTC

d_gene: .
j_gene: TRBJ1-1
len: 13
v_gene: TRBV30
abundance: few
CDR3aa: CALRLQGGTEAFF
CDR3nt: TGTGCCTTGAGACTCCAGGGAGGCACTGAAGCTTTCTTT

d_gene: .
j_gene: TRBJ2-5
len: 11
v_gene: TRBV3-1
abundance: few
CDR3aa: CASRTTETQYF
CDR3nt: TGTGCCAGCAGGACTACGGAGACCCAGTACTTC